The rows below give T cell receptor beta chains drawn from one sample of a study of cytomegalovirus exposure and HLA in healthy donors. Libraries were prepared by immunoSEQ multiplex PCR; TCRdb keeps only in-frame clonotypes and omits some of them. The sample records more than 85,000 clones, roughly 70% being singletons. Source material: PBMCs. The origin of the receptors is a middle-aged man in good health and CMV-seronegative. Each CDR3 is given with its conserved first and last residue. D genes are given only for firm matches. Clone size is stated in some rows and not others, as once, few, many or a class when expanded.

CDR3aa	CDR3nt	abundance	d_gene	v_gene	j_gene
CASSFGAELFF	TGTGCCAGCAGTTTCGGAGCAGAGCTGTTTTTT	.	.	TRBV27	TRBJ2-2
CAWRQKGLAGGSETQYF	TGTGCCTGGAGGCAGAAAGGACTAGCGGGAGGAAGTGAGACCCAGTACTTC	.	TRBD2	TRBV30	TRBJ2-5
CASSFGQGSSYEQYF	TGTGCTAGCAGCTTTGGACAGGGGAGCTCCTACGAGCAGTACTTC	.	TRBD1	TRBV7-7	TRBJ2-7
CASSLVADSYNEQFF	TGTGCCAGCAGCTTGGTCGCGGATTCCTACAATGAGCAGTTCTTC	.	.	TRBV5-8	TRBJ2-1
CASSPDRVGQPQHF	TGTGCCAGCAGCCCGGACAGGGTAGGTCAGCCCCAGCATTTT	few	TRBD1	TRBV6-5	TRBJ1-5
CASSQGGGHYEQYF	TGCGCCAGCAGCCAGGGGGGAGGGCACTACGAGCAGTACTTC	once	TRBD2	TRBV4-1	TRBJ2-7
CASSLSPGLGQPQHF	TGTGCCAGCAGTTTATCCCCAGGCTTAGGTCAGCCCCAGCATTTT	.	.	TRBV27	TRBJ1-5
CASSFEGGDTEAFF	TGTGCCAGCAGTTTCGAAGGGGGGGACACTGAAGCTTTCTTT	.	.	TRBV28	TRBJ1-1
CASSEVAGNSPLHF	TGTGCCAGCAGTGAGGTCGCGGGGAATTCACCCCTCCACTTT	.	.	TRBV6-4	TRBJ1-6
CASTPVAGEEDTQYF	TGTGCCAGCACCCCCGTAGCGGGAGAGGAAGATACGCAGTATTTT	few	TRBD2	TRBV6-1	TRBJ2-3
CAWSFDRFSEDSGANVLTF	TGTGCCTGGAGTTTTGACAGGTTTTCGGAAGACTCTGGGGCCAACGTCCTGACTTTC	.	.	TRBV30	TRBJ2-6
CASSPAGSSTDTQYF	TGTGCCAGTAGTCCCGCGGGATCTAGCACAGATACGCAGTATTTT	.	.	TRBV19	TRBJ2-3
CASSRDRGSAYSGNTIYF	TGTGCCAGCAGCCGGGACAGGGGGTCGGCTTATTCTGGAAACACCATATATTTT	.	TRBD1	TRBV7-2	TRBJ1-3
CASSSPGGEQYF	TGTGCCAGCAGTTCACCCGGGGGGGAGCAGTACTTC	.	TRBD2	TRBV6-5	TRBJ2-7
CASSDRDTMNTEAFF	TGTGCCAGCAGCGACCGGGACACCATGAACACTGAAGCTTTCTTT	.	.	TRBV7-9	TRBJ1-1
CASSLFPGKGNTIYF	TGTGCCAGCAGTTTATTTCCGGGGAAGGGAAACACCATATATTTT	many	.	TRBV28	TRBJ1-3
CASTPGLAGRVDTQYF	TGTGCCAGCACCCCGGGCCTGGCCGGGAGAGTGGATACGCAGTATTTT	.	.	TRBV27	TRBJ2-3
CAITQGAEGYTF	TGTGCCATCACCCAGGGGGCGGAAGGCTACACCTTC	.	TRBD1	TRBV10-3	TRBJ1-2
CASSEGGLYSYGRGYTF	TGTGCCAGCAGTGAAGGGGGCCTCTACTCCTATGGCAGAGGCTACACCTTC	.	.	TRBV2	TRBJ1-2
CASSGASGRDTQYF	TGTGCCAGCAGTGGAGCGTCCGGAAGAGATACGCAGTATTTT	.	.	TRBV28	TRBJ2-3
CASSLNGLAKNIQYF	TGTGCCAGCAGCTTGAATGGCTTAGCCAAAAACATTCAGTACTTC	.	.	TRBV5-8	TRBJ2-4
CASSLQTSSNTQYF	TGCGCCAGCAGCTTACAGACTAGCTCGAATACGCAGTATTTT	few	TRBD2	TRBV5-1	TRBJ2-3
CASSSGQGVNGYTF	TGTGCCAGCAGCTCGGGACAGGGGGTAAATGGCTACACCTTC	once	TRBD1	TRBV7-9	TRBJ1-2
CAWSLVRLAGGGDTQYF	TGTGCCTGGAGTTTAGTGCGACTAGCGGGAGGGGGGGATACGCAGTATTTT	.	TRBD2	TRBV30	TRBJ2-3
CASSIDRGVYEQYF	TGTGCCAGCAGCATCGACAGGGGAGTCTACGAGCAGTACTTC	once	TRBD1	TRBV5-4	TRBJ2-7
CASSLGLAQSYEQYF	TGTGCCAGCAGCCTAGGACTAGCGCAATCCTACGAGCAGTACTTC	few	TRBD2	TRBV5-4	TRBJ2-7
CASSQDLSEVNIQYF	TGTGCCAGCAGCCAAGATCTTAGCGAGGTAAACATTCAGTACTTC	few	.	TRBV4-2	TRBJ2-4
CASSARTGSYEQYF	TGCGCCAGCAGCGCCCGGACAGGATCCTACGAGCAGTACTTC	few	TRBD1	TRBV5-1	TRBJ2-7
CASSYSGGTADTQYF	TGTGCCAGCAGTTACTCGGGGGGGACGGCCGATACGCAGTATTTT	.	TRBD2	TRBV6-5	TRBJ2-3
CSVGGTGQETQYF	TGCAGCGTTGGCGGGACAGGGCAAGAGACCCAGTACTTC	.	TRBD1	TRBV29-1	TRBJ2-5
CASSRTSFYETQYF	TGTGCCAGCAGCCGTACTAGTTTTTACGAGACCCAGTACTTC	.	.	TRBV14	TRBJ2-5
CASSITPGFMNTEAFF	TGTGCCAGTAGTATTACGCCAGGATTCATGAACACTGAAGCTTTCTTT	.	.	TRBV19	TRBJ1-1
CASSPGGYNEQFF	TGTGCCAGCAGCCCCGGGGGCTACAATGAGCAGTTCTTC	.	.	TRBV5-4	TRBJ2-1
CASSYQGYNEQFF	TGTGCCAGCAGTTATCAGGGGTACAATGAGCAGTTCTTC	.	.	TRBV27	TRBJ2-1
CASSPPSNEQFF	TGTGCCAGCAGCCCCCCCAGTAATGAGCAGTTCTTC	.	.	TRBV7-9	TRBJ2-1
CASRFQTSAKETQYF	TGTGCCAGTAGGTTTCAGACTAGCGCCAAAGAGACCCAGTACTTC	.	TRBD2	TRBV19	TRBJ2-5
CASSQLGQAANYGYTF	TGCGCCAGCAGCCAATTGGGTCAGGCTGCTAACTATGGCTACACCTTC	.	.	TRBV4-1	TRBJ1-2
CASSLGPSDQPQHF	TGCGCCAGCAGCTTGGGGCCTTCCGATCAGCCCCAGCATTTT	once	.	TRBV5-1	TRBJ1-5
CASSLRDIYNEQFF	TGTGCCAGCAGTTTAAGAGACATTTACAATGAGCAGTTCTTC	.	.	TRBV27	TRBJ2-1